The 21 T cell receptor beta chains in this list originate from one sample, sequenced in a study of technical replicates of blood from several donors. Sequenced by immunoSEQ multiplex PCR; TCRdb stores in-frame clones only, minus some. Here the sample spans around 95,000 clones, 90% to 95% being singletons. The material sequenced was T cells isolated from PBMCs. These receptors all come from a human donor in good health.

The genes are TRBV7-2 and TRBJ1-1; no definite D call. Germline CDR1 is SGHTA and CDR2 is FQGNSA. The CDR3 has 13 amino acids. Deletions cut 5 bases from V and 3 bases from J, with 10 bases between. The DNA of the CDR3 is TGTGCCAGCAGCCTCTCTACAGACACTGAAGCTTTCTTT. Translated, it gives CASSLSTDTEAFF. Using reference TRBV7-2 and TRBJ1-1 for the parts outside the CDR3, the full variable domain is GAGVSQSPSNKVTEKGKDVELRCDPISGHTALYWYRQSLGQGLEFLIYFQGNSAPDKSGLPSDRFSAERTGGSVSTLTIQRTQQEDSAVYLCASSLSTDTEAFFGQGTRLTVV.

The chain recombines TRBV9 with TRBJ1-6, with D tentatively TRBD1 (5 bases). V lost 0 bases and J lost 6, with 7 bases in between. Germline CDR1 SGDLS, CDR2 YYNGEE. The CDR3 has 14 amino acids. CDR3 nucleotides: TGTGCCAGCAGCGTAGGCAGGGTTAATTCACCCCTCCACTTT. As protein: CASSVGRVNSPLHF.

The chain has TRBV7-5 and TRBJ2-3; the table's D call, TRBD2, was not checked against the DNA. TRBV7-5 is a known pseudogene. The CDR3 spans 16 residues. CDR3 loop: CVRSSILAGGVDTQYF. CDR3 in DNA: TGTGTCAGAAGCTCCATACTAGCGGGAGGGGTAGATACGCAGTATTTT.

V gene TRBV10-3 combines with J gene TRBJ2-5, with 8 bases aligning to TRBD1. CDR3 length equals 16 residues. V shed 1 base and J 5 bases; nucleotides not matched to a gene: 9. The germline gives CDR1 ENHRY, CDR2 SYGVKD. For the CDR3, the DNA is TGTGCCATCAGTGAGTTTTCACAGGGGGTCAGGGAGACCCAGTACTTC. Encoded protein: CAISEFSQGVRETQYF.

The chain has TRBV7-3 and TRBJ2-1; D gene uncertain. Germline V gene lookup returns CDR1 SGHTA and CDR2 FQGTGA. V lost 5 bases, J lost 4 bases, and 12 bases lay in between. CDR3 length equals 14 residues. CDR3 residues: CASSPTSSYNEQFF. CDR3 in DNA: TGTGCCAGCAGCCCCACGAGCTCATACAATGAGCAGTTCTTC.

This sequence joins TRBV5-1 and TRBJ1-1; weak D call: TRBD1 (5 bases). V was trimmed by 4 bases and J by 4 bases, leaving 14 bases between them. This CDR3 spans 14 amino acids. CDR1 is SGHRS, CDR2 YFSETQ, per germline. The CDR3 here is CASSAGGELTEAFF. DNA for the CDR3: TGCGCCAGCAGCGCGGGGGGTGAGCTCACTGAAGCTTTCTTT.

This chain links TRBV5-1 with TRBJ2-7, with 10 bases aligning to TRBD2. The CDR3 is made up of 14 amino acids. V shed 4 bases, J shed 5 bases, and the junction held 6 bases outside the gene matches. Germline V gives CDR1 SGHRS, CDR2 YFSETQ. The CDR3 DNA is TGCGCCAGCAGCCTCCAAGGGACTAGCGACGAGCAGTACTTC. It specifies CASSLQGTSDEQYF.

This clone has a single count. The J gene is TRBJ2-1, the V gene TRBV7-2; D is ambiguous. CDR1 and CDR2 from the germline V gene are SGHTA and FQGNSA. V was pared by 2 bases and J by 4 bases, with 9 bases between. The CDR3 consists of 14 residues. This CDR3 reads CASSLQAGYNEQFF. The CDR3 DNA follows: TGTGCCAGCAGCTTACAGGCTGGATACAATGAGCAGTTCTTC.

The chain recombines TRBV7-2 with TRBJ2-7; no clear D gene. Germline CDR1 reads SGHTA; CDR2 reads FQGNSA. Trimming took off 2 bases at V and 0 bases at J, with 20 bases between the two ends. CDR3 length equals 18 residues. In DNA form, the CDR3 reads TGTGCCAGCAGCTTATGGGCCCGTGAAACCGCCAGCTCCTACGAGCAGTACTTC. Translating gives CASSLWARETASSYEQYF.

The chain combines TRBV11-3 with TRBJ1-1; the match to TRBD1 covers 8 bases. CDR3 length equals 12 residues. CDR1 and CDR2 from the germline V gene are SGHNT and YENEEA. Germline trimming cut 5 bases from V and 6 bases from J; bases unmatched to any gene: 2. The CDR3 coding sequence is TGTGCCAGCAGCCAGGGGGCCCCTGAAGCTTTCTTT. Protein sequence: CASSQGAPEAFF.

This clone appeared once. The V gene is TRBV5-6, the J gene TRBJ1-5; TRBD1 aligns across 7 bases. CDR1 is SGHDT and CDR2 is YYEEEE in the germline V gene. The CDR3 extends over 15 amino acids. The trim removed 0 bases at V and 5 bases at J, leaving 5 bases unmatched. The CDR3 DNA follows: TGTGCCAGCAGCTTGGGGACAGGTTTTTATCAGCCCCAGCATTTT. It encodes CASSLGTGFYQPQHF. Variable domain in full (rest from reference TRBV5-6 and TRBJ1-5): DAGVTQSPTHLIKTRGQQVTLRCSPKSGHDTVSWYQQALGQGPQFIFQYYEEEERQRGNFPDRFSGHQFPNYSSELNVNALLLGDSALYLCASSLGTGFYQPQHFGDGTRLSIL.

The chain uses TRBV6-6 and TRBJ2-5, with D possibly being TRBD2 (6 bases). V lost 1 base, J lost 4 bases, and 13 bases lay in between. CDR3 size: 15 residues. Germline V gives CDR1 MNHNY, CDR2 SVGAGI (reference sequence). Here the CDR3 DNA reads TGTGCCAGCAGTTACTTCCCTGGGACTTCAGAGACCCAGTACTTC. Translated: CASSYFPGTSETQYF.

The rearrangement joins TRBV7-2 to TRBJ2-1; 10 nucleotides align to TRBD2. V trimming: 2 bases; J trimming: 6 bases; junction bases outside the gene matches: 4. The CDR3 runs to 15 residues. Germline CDR1 is SGHTA and CDR2 is FQGNSA. Written as DNA, the CDR3 is TGTGCCAGCAGCTTAAAGAGCGGGAGGGTCAATGAGCAGTTCTTC. This encodes CASSLKSGRVNEQFF.

V usage is TRBV5-6 and J usage is TRBJ1-2; perhaps TRBD1 as D (5 bases). V was clipped by 0 bases and J by 4 bases, with 10 bases between them. Germline V gene lookup returns CDR1 SGHDT and CDR2 YYEEEE. The CDR3 length is 14 residues. For the CDR3, the DNA is TGTGCCAGCAGCTTGGACAGGCCGGTCTATGGCTACACCTTC. Protein sequence: CASSLDRPVYGYTF.

The count of this clone is one. The gene calls are TRBV10-3 and TRBJ1-2, with D possibly matching TRBD1 (6 bases). This CDR3 spans 16 amino acids. V was cut by 8 bases and J by 0 bases, with 19 bases left in between. Germline-derived CDR1 and CDR2 are ENHRY and SYGVKD. CDR3 in DNA: TGTGCCATCGGGGGCCGGTCTCCCACAACTAACTATGGCTACACCTTC. Protein sequence: CAIGGRSPTTNYGYTF.

This clone appeared a single time. This chain links TRBV7-9 with TRBJ2-4; 9 nucleotides line up with TRBD1. Germline V gene data show CDR1 as SEHNR and CDR2 as FQNEAQ (reference sequence). Trimming at V came to 5 bases and at J to 3 bases, leaving 8 bases not matched to a gene. This CDR3 has 16 amino acids. Written as DNA, the CDR3 is TGTGCCAGCAGCAAACGGGACAGGGAGAGCAAAAACATTCAGTACTTC. This encodes CASSKRDRESKNIQYF.

The chain couples TRBV11-2 to TRBJ2-1, with 8 bases identical to TRBD2. Germline V gives CDR1 SGHAT, CDR2 FQNNGV. The CDR3 is 15 residues long. After removal of 3 bases from V and 5 bases from J, the junction contained 6 bases not matched to a gene. The CDR3 sequence is CASSLSGGENNEQFF. Written as DNA, the CDR3 is TGTGCCAGCAGCTTGAGCGGGGGCGAAAACAATGAGCAGTTCTTC.

The chain recombines TRBV10-1 with TRBJ1-1; 7 positions agree with TRBD1. This CDR3 is 16 amino acids long. The V gene's germline CDR1 is WNHNN and CDR2 SYGVQD (reference sequence). Trimming took 5 bases from V and 1 from J; bases not matched to a gene: 10. The CDR3 is CASSMGQGVPNTEAFF. The CDR3, as DNA: TGCGCCAGCAGTATGGGTCAGGGGGTACCGAACACTGAAGCTTTCTTT.

CDR3 sequence: CASRDTGNPYGYTF. The CDR3 DNA is TGTGCCAGCAGGGACACAGGGAATCCCTATGGCTACACCTTC. The gene calls are TRBV28 and TRBJ1-2; maybe TRBD1 (6 bases). The CDR3 consists of 14 residues. V lost 6 bases and J lost 4, with 15 bases in between. Germline V gives CDR1 MDHEN, CDR2 SYDVKM.

The genes are TRBV23-1 and TRBJ2-5; D unclear. TRBV23-1 is filed as an ORF, its function uncertain. This CDR3 has 15 amino acids. The ends were cut back, 2 bases at V and 2 bases at J, with 12 bases in the middle. The CDR3 reads CASSQIWQEQETQYF. CDR3 coding DNA: TGCGCCAGCAGTCAAATCTGGCAGGAACAAGAGACCCAGTACTTC.

The V call is TRBV28, the J call TRBJ2-7, with 11 bases that match TRBD1. From germline, CDR1 is MDHEN and CDR2 SYDVKM. This CDR3 region has 18 residues. V was pared by 4 bases and J by 0 bases, with 11 bases of the junction left unmatched. The CDR3 here is CASSSPGTGGIISYEQYF. The CDR3 DNA follows: TGTGCCAGCAGTTCCCCCGGGACAGGGGGAATTATCTCCTACGAGCAGTACTTC.